This T cell receptor beta chain came from a study of T-cell memory formation after mild COVID-19. TCRalpha and TCRbeta libraries used 5'RACE with constant-segment primers and UMIs. MiXCR, run by TCRdb on the 5' RACE reads, gives a single entry per CDR3 protein. The sample holds 30,000 to 40,000 distinct CDR3 sequences, 9.5% to 12% seen once. This clonotype was seen repeatedly, ten times or more. What it binds is not known. The CDR3 is made up of 17 amino acids. Trimming cost V 5 bases and J 5 bases, with 26 bases left between them. Germline CDR1 is DFQATT and CDR2 is SNEGSKA (reference sequence). The study, taken as a whole, reports: Cross-reactive memory appears to have joined, as suggested by some responding clones showing up in pre-infection memory. Later expanders leaned CD4+, whereas day 15 to 85 contracting clones were balanced CD4/CD8. Shrinking CD4+ clones were chiefly CM and EM; CD8+ ones were chiefly EMRA.

The rearrangement joins TRBV20-1 to TRBJ2-3, with D unclear. This receptor was obtained from a man between 18 and 35 years old who had mild COVID-19 (a few samples of this study predate the infection). Cell type and time point are not known. The sample was PBMCs or a T cell subset sorted from them (not recorded which). In DNA form, the CDR3 reads TGCAGTGCTCATACCTTCTCTTGGATCTCAGACAAAGATACGCAGTATTTT. Protein product: CSAHTFSWISDKDTQYF.